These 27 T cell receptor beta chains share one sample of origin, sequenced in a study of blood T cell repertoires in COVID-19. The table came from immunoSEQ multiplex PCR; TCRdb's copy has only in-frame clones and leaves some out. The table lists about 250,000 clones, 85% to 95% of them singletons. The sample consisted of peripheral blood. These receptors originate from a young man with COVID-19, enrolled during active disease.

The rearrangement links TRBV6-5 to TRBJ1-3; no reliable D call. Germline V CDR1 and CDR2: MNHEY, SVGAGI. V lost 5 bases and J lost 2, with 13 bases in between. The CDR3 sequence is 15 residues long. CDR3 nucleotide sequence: TGTGCCAGCAGTCCTGATCCCGGGACTGGAAACACCATATATTTT. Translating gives CASSPDPGTGNTIYF.

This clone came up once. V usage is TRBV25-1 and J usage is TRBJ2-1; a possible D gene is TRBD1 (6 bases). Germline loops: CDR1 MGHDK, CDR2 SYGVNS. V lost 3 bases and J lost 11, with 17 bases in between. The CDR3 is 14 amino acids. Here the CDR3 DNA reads TGTGCCAGCAGTGATGCTCATCTCGGGACACAGCAGTTCTTC. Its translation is CASSDAHLGTQQFF.

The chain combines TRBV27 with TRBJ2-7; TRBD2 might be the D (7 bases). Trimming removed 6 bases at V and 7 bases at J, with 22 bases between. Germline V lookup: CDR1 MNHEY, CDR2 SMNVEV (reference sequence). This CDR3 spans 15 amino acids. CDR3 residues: CASRRGTISLEEQYF. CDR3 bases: TGTGCCAGCAGGAGGGGGACTATAAGCCTAGAAGAGCAGTACTTC.

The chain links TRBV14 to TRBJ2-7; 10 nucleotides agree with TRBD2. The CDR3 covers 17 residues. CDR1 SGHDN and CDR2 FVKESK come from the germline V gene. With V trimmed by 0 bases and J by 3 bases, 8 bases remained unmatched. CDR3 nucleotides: TGTGCCAGCAGCCAAGACAAGACGGGACTAGCGATCTACGAGCAGTACTTC. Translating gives CASSQDKTGLAIYEQYF.

CDR3 coding DNA: TGTGCCAGCAGTCCCCAGAGCGCAACTAATGAAAAACTGTTTTTT. It translates to CASSPQSATNEKLFF. This rearrangement joins TRBV27 to TRBJ1-4, with D unresolved. Germline-derived CDR1 and CDR2 are MNHEY and SMNVEV (reference sequence). This CDR3 is built from 15 residues. The germline V and J ends were trimmed by 5 bases and 0 bases, with 10 bases remaining between them.

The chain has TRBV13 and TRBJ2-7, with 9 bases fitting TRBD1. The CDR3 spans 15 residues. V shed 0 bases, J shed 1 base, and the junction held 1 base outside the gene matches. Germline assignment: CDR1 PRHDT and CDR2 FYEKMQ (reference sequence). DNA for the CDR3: TGTGCCAGCAGCTTAGGGACAGGGGGTTCCTACGAGCAGTACTTC. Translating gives CASSLGTGGSYEQYF.

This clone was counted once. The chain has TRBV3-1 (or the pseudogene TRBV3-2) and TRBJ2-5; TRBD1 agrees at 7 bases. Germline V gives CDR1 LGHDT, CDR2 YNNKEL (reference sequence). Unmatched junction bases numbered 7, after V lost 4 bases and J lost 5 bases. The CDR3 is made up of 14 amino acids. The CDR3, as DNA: TGTGCCAGCAGCCCAGTAGGGGGCGCGGAGACCCAGTACTTC. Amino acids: CASSPVGGAETQYF.

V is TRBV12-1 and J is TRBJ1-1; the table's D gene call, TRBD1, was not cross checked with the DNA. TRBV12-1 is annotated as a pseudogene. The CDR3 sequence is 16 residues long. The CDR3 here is CASSSEGRGVHTEAFF. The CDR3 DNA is TGTGCCAGCAGCTCCGAGGGCAGGGGGGTTCACACTGAAGCTTTCTTT.

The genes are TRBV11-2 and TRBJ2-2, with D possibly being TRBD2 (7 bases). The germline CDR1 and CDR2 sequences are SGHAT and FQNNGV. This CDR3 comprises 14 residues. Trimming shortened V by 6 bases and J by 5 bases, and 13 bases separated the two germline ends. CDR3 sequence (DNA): TGTGCCAGCAGTAGGGGGGGGAGGACCGGGGAGCTGTTTTTT. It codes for CASSRGGRTGELFF.

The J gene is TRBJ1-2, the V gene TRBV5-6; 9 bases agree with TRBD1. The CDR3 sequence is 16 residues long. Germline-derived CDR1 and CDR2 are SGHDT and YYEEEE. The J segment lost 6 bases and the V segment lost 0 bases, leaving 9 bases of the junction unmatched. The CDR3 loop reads CASSLVGQGRRNGYTF. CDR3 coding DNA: TGTGCCAGCAGCTTGGTAGGACAGGGGAGGAGAAATGGCTACACCTTC.

CDR3 protein: CAIRGERGLGEQYF. The CDR3 nucleotides read TGTGCCATCAGGGGGGAGCGGGGATTAGGGGAGCAGTACTTC. The chain joins TRBV10-3 to TRBJ2-7, with 7 bases fitting TRBD2. There are 14 residues in the CDR3. The V segment lost 6 bases and the J segment 7 bases; nucleotides outside the gene matches: 12. From germline, CDR1 is ENHRY and CDR2 SYGVKD.

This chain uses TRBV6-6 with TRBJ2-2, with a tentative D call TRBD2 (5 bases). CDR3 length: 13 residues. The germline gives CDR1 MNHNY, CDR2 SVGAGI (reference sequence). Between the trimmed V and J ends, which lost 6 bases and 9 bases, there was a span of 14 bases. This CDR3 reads CASRDGGVRELFF. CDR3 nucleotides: TGTGCCAGCAGGGACGGAGGAGTGAGGGAGCTGTTTTTT.

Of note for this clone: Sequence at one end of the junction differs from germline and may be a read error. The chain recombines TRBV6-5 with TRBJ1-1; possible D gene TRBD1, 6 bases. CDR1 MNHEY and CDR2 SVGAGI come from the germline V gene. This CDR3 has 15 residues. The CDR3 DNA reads TGTGCCAGCACTTACTTACAGGGAAGTATCACTGAAGCTTTCTTT. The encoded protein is CASTYLQGSITEAFF.

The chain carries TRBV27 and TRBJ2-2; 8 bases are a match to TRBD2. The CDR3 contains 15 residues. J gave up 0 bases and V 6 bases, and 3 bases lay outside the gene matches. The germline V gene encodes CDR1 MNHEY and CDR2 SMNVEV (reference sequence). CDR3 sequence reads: CASRKLAANTGELFF. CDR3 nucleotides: TGTGCCAGCAGAAAACTAGCGGCGAACACCGGGGAGCTGTTTTTT.

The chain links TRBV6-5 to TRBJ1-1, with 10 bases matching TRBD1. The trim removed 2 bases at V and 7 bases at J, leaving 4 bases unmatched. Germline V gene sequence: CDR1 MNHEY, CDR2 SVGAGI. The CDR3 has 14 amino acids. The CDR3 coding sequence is TGTGCCAGCAGTTACGGGACAGGGGATGTTGAAGCTTTCTTT. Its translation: CASSYGTGDVEAFF.

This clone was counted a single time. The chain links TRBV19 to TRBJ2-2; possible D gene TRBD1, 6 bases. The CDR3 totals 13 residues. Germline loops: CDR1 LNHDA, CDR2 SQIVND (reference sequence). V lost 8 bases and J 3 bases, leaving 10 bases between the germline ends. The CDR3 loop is CASGTPYTGELFF. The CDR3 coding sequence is TGTGCCAGTGGGACACCTTACACCGGGGAGCTGTTTTTT.

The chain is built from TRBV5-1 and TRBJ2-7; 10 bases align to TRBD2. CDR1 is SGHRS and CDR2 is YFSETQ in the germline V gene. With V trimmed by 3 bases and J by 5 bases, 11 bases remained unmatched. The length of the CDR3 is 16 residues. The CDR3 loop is CASSSGALAGAHEQYF. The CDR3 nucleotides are TGCGCCAGCAGCTCAGGTGCGCTAGCGGGGGCCCACGAGCAGTACTTC.

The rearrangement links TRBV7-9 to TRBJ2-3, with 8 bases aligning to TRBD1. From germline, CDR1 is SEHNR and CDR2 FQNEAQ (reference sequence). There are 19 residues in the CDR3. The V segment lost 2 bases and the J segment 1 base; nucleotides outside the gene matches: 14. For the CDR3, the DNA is TGTGCCAGCAGCTTACGGTGGGACAGGTTAAGTGACGGCACAGATACGCAGTATTTT. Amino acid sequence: CASSLRWDRLSDGTDTQYF.

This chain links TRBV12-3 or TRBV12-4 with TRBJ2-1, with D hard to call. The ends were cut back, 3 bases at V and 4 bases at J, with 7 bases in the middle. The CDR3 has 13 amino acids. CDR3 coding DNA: TGTGCCAGCAGTTTCGTCACTTACAATGAGCAGTTCTTC. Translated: CASSFVTYNEQFF.

This CDR3 is CASSNHQKFEAFF. For the CDR3, the DNA is TGTGCCAGCAGCAACCACCAGAAGTTTGAAGCTTTCTTT. The J gene is TRBJ1-1, the V gene TRBV11-2; D is undetermined. The CDR3 loop spans 13 amino acids. V lost 5 bases to trimming and J lost 7 bases, with 14 bases between them. The germline V gene has CDR1 SGHAT and CDR2 FQNNGV. Filled out from reference TRBV11-2 and TRBJ1-1, the complete variable domain reads EAGVAQSPRYKIIEKRQSVAFWCNPISGHATLYWYQQILGQGPKLLIQFQNNGVVDDSQLPKDRFSAERLKGVDSTLKIQPAKLEDSAVYLCASSNHQKFEAFFGQGTRLTVV.

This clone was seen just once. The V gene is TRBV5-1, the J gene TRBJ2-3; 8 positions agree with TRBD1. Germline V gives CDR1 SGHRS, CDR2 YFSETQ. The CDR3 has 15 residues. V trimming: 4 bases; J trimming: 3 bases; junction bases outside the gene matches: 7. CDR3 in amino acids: CASSPGQGRTDTQYF. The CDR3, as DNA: TGCGCCAGCAGCCCAGGACAGGGAAGGACAGATACGCAGTATTTT.

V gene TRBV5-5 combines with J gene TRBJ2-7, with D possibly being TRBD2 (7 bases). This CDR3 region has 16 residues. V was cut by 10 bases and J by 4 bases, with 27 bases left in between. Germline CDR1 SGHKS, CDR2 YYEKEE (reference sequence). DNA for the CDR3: TGTGCCCGCCGCTTGGGGGGCGGGGGTAATTTTTACGAGCAGTACTTC. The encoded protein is CARRLGGGGNFYEQYF. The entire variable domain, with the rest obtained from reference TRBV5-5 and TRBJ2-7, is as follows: DAGVTQSPTHLIKTRGQQVTLRCSPISGHKSVSWYQQVLGQGPQFIFQYYEKEERGRGNFPDRFSARQFPNYSSELNVNALLLGDSALYLCARRLGGGGNFYEQYFGPGTRLTVT.

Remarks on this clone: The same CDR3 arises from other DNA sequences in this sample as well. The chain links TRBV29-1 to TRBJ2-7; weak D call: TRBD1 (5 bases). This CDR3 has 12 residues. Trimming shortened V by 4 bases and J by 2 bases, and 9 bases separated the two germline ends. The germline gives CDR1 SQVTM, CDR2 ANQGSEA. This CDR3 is CSVGAGPYEQYF. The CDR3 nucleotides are TGCAGCGTTGGGGCAGGGCCCTACGAGCAGTACTTC.

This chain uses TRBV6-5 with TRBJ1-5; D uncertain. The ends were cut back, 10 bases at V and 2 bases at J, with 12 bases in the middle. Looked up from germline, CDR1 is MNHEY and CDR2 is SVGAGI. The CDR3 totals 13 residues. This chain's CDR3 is CATKDTRNQPQHF. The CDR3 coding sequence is TGTGCCACCAAAGACACCCGCAATCAGCCCCAGCATTTT.

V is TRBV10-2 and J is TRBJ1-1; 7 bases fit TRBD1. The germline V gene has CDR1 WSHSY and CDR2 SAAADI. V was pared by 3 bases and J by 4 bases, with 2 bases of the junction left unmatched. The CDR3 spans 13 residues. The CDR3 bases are TGCGCCAGCAGTGAACAGGGGCCCACTGAAGCTTTCTTT. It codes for CASSEQGPTEAFF.

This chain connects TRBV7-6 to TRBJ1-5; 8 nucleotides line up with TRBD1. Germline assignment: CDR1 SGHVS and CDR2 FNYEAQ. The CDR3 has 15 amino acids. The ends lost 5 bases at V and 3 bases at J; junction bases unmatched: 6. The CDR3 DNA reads TGTGCCAGCAGCCGCGGGACAGGCCCCAATCAGCCCCAGCATTTT. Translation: CASSRGTGPNQPQHF. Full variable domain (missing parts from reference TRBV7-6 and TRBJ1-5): GAGVSQSPRYKVTKRGQDVALRCDPISGHVSLYWYRQALGQGPEFLTYFNYEAQQDKSGLPNDRFSAERPEGSISTLTIQRTEQRDSAMYRCASSRGTGPNQPQHFGDGTRLSIL.

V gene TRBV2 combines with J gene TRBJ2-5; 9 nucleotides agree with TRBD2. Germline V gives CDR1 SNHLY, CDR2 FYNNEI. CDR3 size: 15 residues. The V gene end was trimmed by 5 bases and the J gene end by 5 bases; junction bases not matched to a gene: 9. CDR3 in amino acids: CASSMFSGGLETQYF. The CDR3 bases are TGTGCCAGCAGTATGTTCAGCGGGGGGTTGGAGACCCAGTACTTC.